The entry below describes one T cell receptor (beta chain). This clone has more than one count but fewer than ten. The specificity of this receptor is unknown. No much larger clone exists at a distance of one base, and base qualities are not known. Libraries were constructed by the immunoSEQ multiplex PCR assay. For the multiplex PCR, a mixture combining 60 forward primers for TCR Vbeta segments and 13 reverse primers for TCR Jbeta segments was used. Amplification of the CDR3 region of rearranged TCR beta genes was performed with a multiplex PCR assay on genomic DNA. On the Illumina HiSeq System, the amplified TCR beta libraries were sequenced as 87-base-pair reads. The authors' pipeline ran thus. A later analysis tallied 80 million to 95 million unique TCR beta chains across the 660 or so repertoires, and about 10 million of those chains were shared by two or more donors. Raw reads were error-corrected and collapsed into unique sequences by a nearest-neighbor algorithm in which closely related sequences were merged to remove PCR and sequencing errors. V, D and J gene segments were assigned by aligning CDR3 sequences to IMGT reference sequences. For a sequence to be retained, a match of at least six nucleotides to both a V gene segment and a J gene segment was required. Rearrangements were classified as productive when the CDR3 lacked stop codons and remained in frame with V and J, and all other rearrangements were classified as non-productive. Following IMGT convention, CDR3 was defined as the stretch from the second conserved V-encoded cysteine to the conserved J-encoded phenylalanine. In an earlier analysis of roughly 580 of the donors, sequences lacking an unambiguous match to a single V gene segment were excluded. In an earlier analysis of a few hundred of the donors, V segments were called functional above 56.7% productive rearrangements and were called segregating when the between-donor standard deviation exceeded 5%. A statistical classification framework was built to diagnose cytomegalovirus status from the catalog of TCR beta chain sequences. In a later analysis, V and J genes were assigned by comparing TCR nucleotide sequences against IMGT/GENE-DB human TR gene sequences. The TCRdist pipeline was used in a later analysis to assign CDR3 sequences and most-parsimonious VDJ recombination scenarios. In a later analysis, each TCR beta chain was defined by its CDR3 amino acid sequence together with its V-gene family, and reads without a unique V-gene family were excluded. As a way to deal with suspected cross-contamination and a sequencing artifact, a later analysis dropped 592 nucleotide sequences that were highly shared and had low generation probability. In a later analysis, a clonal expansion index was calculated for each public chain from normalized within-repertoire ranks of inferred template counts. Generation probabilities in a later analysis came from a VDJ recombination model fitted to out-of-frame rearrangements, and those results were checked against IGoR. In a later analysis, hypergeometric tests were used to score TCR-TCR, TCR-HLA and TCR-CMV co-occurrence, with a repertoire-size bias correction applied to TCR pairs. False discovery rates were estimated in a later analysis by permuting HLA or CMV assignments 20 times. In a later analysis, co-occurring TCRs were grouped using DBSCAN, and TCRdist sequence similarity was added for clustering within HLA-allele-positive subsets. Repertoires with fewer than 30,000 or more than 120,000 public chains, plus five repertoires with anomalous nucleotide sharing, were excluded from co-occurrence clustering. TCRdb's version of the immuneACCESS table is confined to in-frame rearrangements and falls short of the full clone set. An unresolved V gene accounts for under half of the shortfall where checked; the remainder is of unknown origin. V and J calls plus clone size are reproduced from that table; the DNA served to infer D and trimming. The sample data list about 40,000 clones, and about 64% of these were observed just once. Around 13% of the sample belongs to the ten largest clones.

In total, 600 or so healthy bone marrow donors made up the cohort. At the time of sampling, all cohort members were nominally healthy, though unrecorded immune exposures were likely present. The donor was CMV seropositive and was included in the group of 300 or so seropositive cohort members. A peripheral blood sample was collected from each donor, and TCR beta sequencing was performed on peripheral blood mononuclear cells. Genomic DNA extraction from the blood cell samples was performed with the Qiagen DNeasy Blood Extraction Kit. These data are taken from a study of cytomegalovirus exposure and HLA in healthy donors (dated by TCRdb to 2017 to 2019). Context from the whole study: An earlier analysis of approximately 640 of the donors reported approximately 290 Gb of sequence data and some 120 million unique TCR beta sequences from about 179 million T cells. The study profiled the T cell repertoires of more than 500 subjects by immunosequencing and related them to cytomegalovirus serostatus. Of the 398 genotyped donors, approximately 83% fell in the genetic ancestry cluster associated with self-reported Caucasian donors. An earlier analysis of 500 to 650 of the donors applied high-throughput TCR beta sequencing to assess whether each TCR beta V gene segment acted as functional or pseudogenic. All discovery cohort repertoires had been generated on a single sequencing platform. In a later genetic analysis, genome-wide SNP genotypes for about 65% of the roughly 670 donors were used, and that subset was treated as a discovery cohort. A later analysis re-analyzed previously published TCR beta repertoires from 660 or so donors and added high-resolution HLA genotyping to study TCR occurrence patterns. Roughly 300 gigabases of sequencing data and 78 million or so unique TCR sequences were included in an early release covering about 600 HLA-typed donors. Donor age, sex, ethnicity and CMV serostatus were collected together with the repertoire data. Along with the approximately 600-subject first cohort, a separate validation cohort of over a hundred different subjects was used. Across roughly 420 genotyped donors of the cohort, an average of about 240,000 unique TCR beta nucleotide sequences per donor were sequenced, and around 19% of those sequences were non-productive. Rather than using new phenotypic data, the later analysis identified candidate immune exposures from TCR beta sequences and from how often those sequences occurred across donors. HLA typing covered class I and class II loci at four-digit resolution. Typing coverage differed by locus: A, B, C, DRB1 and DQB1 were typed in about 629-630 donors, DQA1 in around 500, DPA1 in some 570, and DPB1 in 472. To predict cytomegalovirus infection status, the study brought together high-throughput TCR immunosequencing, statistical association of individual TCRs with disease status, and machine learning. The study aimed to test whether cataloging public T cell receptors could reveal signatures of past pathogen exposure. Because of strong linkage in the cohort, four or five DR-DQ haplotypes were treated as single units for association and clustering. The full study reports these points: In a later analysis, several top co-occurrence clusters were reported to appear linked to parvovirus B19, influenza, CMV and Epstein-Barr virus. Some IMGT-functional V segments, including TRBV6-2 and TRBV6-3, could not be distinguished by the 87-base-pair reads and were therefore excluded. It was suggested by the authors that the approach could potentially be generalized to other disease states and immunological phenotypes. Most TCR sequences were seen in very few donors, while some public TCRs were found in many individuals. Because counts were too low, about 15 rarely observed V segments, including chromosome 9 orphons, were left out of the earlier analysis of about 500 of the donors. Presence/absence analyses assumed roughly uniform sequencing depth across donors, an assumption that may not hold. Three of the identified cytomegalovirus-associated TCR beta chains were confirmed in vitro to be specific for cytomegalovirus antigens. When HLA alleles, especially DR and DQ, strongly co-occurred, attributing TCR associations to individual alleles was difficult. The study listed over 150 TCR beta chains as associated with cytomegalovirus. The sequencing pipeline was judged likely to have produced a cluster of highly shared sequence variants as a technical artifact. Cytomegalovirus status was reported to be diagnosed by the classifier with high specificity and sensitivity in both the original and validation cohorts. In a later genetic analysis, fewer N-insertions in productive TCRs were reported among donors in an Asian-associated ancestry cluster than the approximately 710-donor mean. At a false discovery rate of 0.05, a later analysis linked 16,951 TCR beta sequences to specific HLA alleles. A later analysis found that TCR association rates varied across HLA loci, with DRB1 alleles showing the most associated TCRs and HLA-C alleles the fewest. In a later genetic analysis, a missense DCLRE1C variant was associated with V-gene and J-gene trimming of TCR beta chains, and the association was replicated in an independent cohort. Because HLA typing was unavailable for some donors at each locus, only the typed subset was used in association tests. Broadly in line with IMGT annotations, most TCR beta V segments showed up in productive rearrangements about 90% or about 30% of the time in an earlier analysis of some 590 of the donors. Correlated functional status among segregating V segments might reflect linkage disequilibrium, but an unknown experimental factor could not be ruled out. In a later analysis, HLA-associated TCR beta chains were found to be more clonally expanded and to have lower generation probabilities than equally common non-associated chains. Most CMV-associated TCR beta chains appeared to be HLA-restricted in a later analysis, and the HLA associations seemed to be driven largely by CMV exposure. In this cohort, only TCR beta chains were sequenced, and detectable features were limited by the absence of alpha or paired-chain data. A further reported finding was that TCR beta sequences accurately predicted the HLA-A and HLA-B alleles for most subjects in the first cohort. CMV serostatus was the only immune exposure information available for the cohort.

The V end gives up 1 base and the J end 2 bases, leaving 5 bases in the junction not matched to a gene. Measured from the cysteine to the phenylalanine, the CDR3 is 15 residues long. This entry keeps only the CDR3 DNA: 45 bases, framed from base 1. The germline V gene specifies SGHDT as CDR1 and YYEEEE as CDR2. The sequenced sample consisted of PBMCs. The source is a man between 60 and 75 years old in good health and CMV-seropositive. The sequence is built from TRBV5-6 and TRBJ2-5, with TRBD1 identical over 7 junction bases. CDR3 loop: CASSLKSTGQETQYF. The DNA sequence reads TGTGCCAGCAGCTTGAAATCGACAGGGCAAGAGACCCAGTACTTC. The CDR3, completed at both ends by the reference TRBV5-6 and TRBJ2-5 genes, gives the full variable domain DAGVTQSPTHLIKTRGQQVTLRCSPKSGHDTVSWYQQALGQGPQFIFQYYEEEERQRGNFPDRFSGHQFPNYSSELNVNALLLGDSALYLCASSLKSTGQETQYFGPGTRLLVL.